The 13 T cell receptor beta chains below come from one sample, sequenced in a study of blood T cell repertoires in COVID-19. The table came from immunoSEQ multiplex PCR; TCRdb's copy has only in-frame clones and leaves some out. The table lists 250,000 to 400,000 clones, under 90% of them singletons. The sequenced material came from peripheral blood. These receptors came from a woman aged 25 to 39 with COVID-19, enrolled during active disease.

V gene TRBV7-8 combines with J gene TRBJ2-7; D is possibly TRBD1 (5 bases). This CDR3 comprises 14 residues. Trimming removed 4 bases at V and 2 bases at J, with 12 bases between. Germline V gene sequence: CDR1 SGHVS, CDR2 FQNEAQ. The CDR3 DNA sequence: TGTGCCAGCAGCTCGACAGCCCGTACCTACGAGCAGTACTTC. Translation: CASSSTARTYEQYF. Full variable domain (remainder filled in from reference TRBV7-8 and TRBJ2-7): GAGVSQSPRYKVAKRGQDVALRCDPISGHVSLFWYQQALGQGPEFLTYFQNEAQLDKSGLPSDRFFAERPEGSVSTLKIQRTQQEDSAVYLCASSSTARTYEQYFGPGTRLTVT.

The J gene is TRBJ2-7, the V gene TRBV7-5; the D call TRBD1 from the table was never checked on the DNA. TRBV7-5 counts as a pseudogene. The CDR3 loop spans 13 amino acids. CDR3 region: CVSPGHNSYEQYF. DNA of the CDR3: TGTGTCAGCCCGGGACACAACTCCTACGAGCAGTACTTC.

This chain links TRBV6-1 with TRBJ2-1; maybe TRBD1 (5 bases). The CDR3 spans 13 residues. Germline CDR1 reads MNHNS; CDR2 reads SASEGT. V was clipped by 3 bases and J by 6 bases, with 9 bases between them. CDR3 in DNA: TGTGCCAGCAGTGATCGCAGGGTCAATGAGCAGTTCTTC. Amino acid sequence: CASSDRRVNEQFF.

The V call is TRBV5-1, the J call TRBJ1-6; D call uncertain. The CDR3 is 15 residues long. Trimming pared 0 bases from V and 4 bases from J, leaving 8 bases between. Germline lookup yields CDR1 SGHRS and CDR2 YFSETQ. CDR3 in DNA: TGCGCCAGCAGCTTGGGGACGGGGTATAATTCACCCCTCCACTTT. It codes for CASSLGTGYNSPLHF.

The chain has TRBV6-5 and TRBJ2-1; D is unclear. Germline V CDR1 and CDR2: MNHEY, SVGAGI. The V gene lost 6 bases and the J gene lost 8 bases, with 14 bases spanning the gap. There are 13 residues in the CDR3. This chain's CDR3 is CASRQLALDEQFF. Here the CDR3 DNA reads TGTGCCAGCAGGCAACTTGCTCTAGATGAGCAGTTCTTC.

The chain combines TRBV28 with TRBJ1-3; D gene ambiguous. This CDR3 is 14 amino acids long. The germline V gene encodes CDR1 MDHEN and CDR2 SYDVKM. V dropped 3 bases and J dropped 4 bases, with 10 bases sitting between them. The CDR3 coding sequence is TGTGCCAGCAGTTTGTCCAGACTAGGAAACACCATATATTTT. It specifies CASSLSRLGNTIYF.

The chain recombines TRBV15 with TRBJ1-4; the D gene is possibly TRBD1 (5 bases). Germline CDR1 reads LNHNV; CDR2 reads YYDKDF (reference sequence). The CDR3 runs 17 residues. Trimming removed 2 bases from V and 0 bases from J, with 13 bases in between. Written as DNA, the CDR3 is TGTGCCACCAGCAGAAGGGGTTATTGGGCAACTAATGAAAAACTGTTTTTT. Protein: CATSRRGYWATNEKLFF.

The chain has TRBV29-1 and TRBJ2-7; D is possibly TRBD1 (6 bases). V lost 6 bases and J lost 1, with 16 bases in between. The CDR3 runs 14 residues. Germline V gene data show CDR1 as SQVTM and CDR2 as ANQGSEA. The CDR3 sequence: CSVLRGWPSYEQYF. The CDR3 DNA reads TGCAGCGTCCTGAGGGGGTGGCCTTCCTACGAGCAGTACTTC.

This rearrangement joins TRBV4-2 to TRBJ2-7, with 11 bases matching TRBD1. This CDR3 is 18 amino acids long. V shed 3 bases and J 4 bases; nucleotides not matched to a gene: 14. Germline CDR1 is LGHNA and CDR2 is YNFKEQ. The CDR3, as DNA: TGTGCCAGCAGCCAGAACATCCTCGGGACAGGGGGGTTGTACGAGCAGTACTTC. Protein product: CASSQNILGTGGLYEQYF.

On this clone itself: The germline gene is not matched at one end of the junction; a read error may be the cause. This chain links TRBV5-1 with TRBJ1-2; D uncertain. The CDR3 is 12 residues long. CDR1 SGHRS and CDR2 YFSETQ come from the germline V gene. The DNA of the CDR3 is TGCGCCAGCAGCTTGGAGGTGGGCACCCCTTCCTTC. Translating it yields CASSLEVGTPSF.

This clone was counted between two and nine times. The chain uses TRBV6-5 and TRBJ1-1; D call uncertain. V was trimmed by 5 bases and J by 11 bases, leaving 21 bases between them. The CDR3 length is 14 residues. Germline V gene lookup returns CDR1 MNHEY and CDR2 SVGAGI. CDR3 region: CASSMREEGRRAFF. Written as DNA, the CDR3 is TGTGCCAGCAGTATGAGGGAGGAGGGCAGGAGGGCTTTCTTT.

This rearrangement joins TRBV15 to TRBJ1-1; D gene unclear. The CDR3 sequence is 14 residues long. Germline CDR1 is LNHNV and CDR2 is YYDKDF (reference sequence). Trimming shortened V by 2 bases and J by 0 bases, and 7 bases separated the two germline ends. The CDR3, as DNA: TGTGCCACCAGCAGAAGCAGGCTGAACACTGAAGCTTTCTTT. Its translation: CATSRSRLNTEAFF.

The CDR3 DNA is TGTGCCAGCAGCTTGGTGCTAGTTGCCGATACGCAGTATTTT. It codes for CASSLVLVADTQYF. The chain employs TRBV7-8 and TRBJ2-3; D is uncertain. The V end was cut by 3 bases, the J end by 6 bases, with 13 bases between. This CDR3 contains 14 residues. In germline, CDR1 is SGHVS, CDR2 FQNEAQ.